These 7 T cell receptor beta chains share one sample of origin, sequenced in a study of T cell repertoires in cytomegalovirus infection. TCRdb reprocessed the reads with MiXCR, giving one entry per CDR3 protein. The sample yields roughly 640,000 distinct CDR3 sequences, more than 20% seen once. Sequenced: CD8+ T cells from PBMCs. These receptors were collected from a human donor in good health (CMV status not recorded). Some clones in this sample may be carry-over from other donors' samples.

This clonotype was observed a few times. The J gene is TRBJ1-2, the V gene TRBV7-9; D might be TRBD1 (6 bases). Deletions cut 9 bases from V and 3 bases from J, with 23 bases between. CDR1 is SEHNR and CDR2 is FQNEAQ in the germline V gene (reference sequence). This CDR3 spans 16 amino acids. The CDR3 here is CARSIPTSRTDYGYTF. The CDR3 DNA reads as TGTGCCAGGTCTATCCCAACATCGAGGACAGACTATGGCTACACCTTC.

This clonotype was seen only a few times. The chain combines TRBV24-1 with TRBJ1-5; D is uncertain. This CDR3 comprises 12 residues. Germline V CDR1 and CDR2: KGHDR, SFDVKD. V was pared by 4 bases and J by 6 bases, with 6 bases between. CDR3 DNA sequence: TGTGCCACCAGTGACCAGCCTCAGCCCCAGCATTTT. Its protein product is CATSDQPQPQHF.

The genes are TRBV10-3 and TRBJ2-7; possibly TRBD1 or TRBD2 for D (6 bases each). V lost 9 bases and J 4 bases, leaving 16 bases between the germline ends. Germline CDR1 and CDR2: ENHRY and SYGVKD. The CDR3 spans 13 residues. The chain's CDR3 is CAILGRGGYEQYF. CDR3 nucleotides: TGTGCCATTTTGGGCAGGGGAGGATACGAGCAGTACTTC.

The V call is TRBV29-1, the J call TRBJ2-1; possibly TRBD1 or TRBD2 for D (5 bases each). This CDR3 is built from 16 residues. Trimming took off 0 bases at V and 8 bases at J, with 20 bases between the two ends. Germline V CDR1 and CDR2: SQVTM, ANQGSEA. CDR3 nucleotide sequence: TGCAGCGTTGAAGATCTGGGGGTGGCTTTTTCTGATGAGCAGTTCTTC. Amino acid sequence: CSVEDLGVAFSDEQFF.

By frequency in the sample, this clonotype is medium-sized. The chain recombines TRBV19 with TRBJ2-7, with D perhaps TRBD1 (5 bases). V was clipped by 6 bases and J by 2 bases, with 11 bases between them. The CDR3 length is 13 residues. CDR1 and CDR2 from the germline V gene are LNHDA and SQIVND (reference sequence). The DNA for the CDR3 is TGTGCCAGTAGCCCGGACAACACCTACGAGCAGTACTTC. Translated, it gives CASSPDNTYEQYF.

The chain is built from TRBV7-2 and TRBJ2-2, with 7 nucleotides matching TRBD1. V shed 4 bases, J shed 9 bases, and the junction held 11 bases outside the gene matches. Germline lookup yields CDR1 SGHTA and CDR2 FQGNSA. The length of the CDR3 is 15 residues. CDR3 sequence reads: CASSWDSGILRELFF. DNA of the CDR3: TGTGCCAGCAGCTGGGACAGTGGGATCCTCCGGGAGCTGTTTTTT.

This clonotype showed up just once. V gene TRBV20-1 combines with J gene TRBJ2-7, with D possibly TRBD1 on 5 matching bases. Germline-derived CDR1 and CDR2 are DFQATT and SNEGSKA (reference sequence). The CDR3 is made up of 13 amino acids. The CDR3: CSAVDRYTNEQCV. DNA of the CDR3: TGCAGTGCCGTCGACAGATATACTAACGAGCAGTGCGTC.